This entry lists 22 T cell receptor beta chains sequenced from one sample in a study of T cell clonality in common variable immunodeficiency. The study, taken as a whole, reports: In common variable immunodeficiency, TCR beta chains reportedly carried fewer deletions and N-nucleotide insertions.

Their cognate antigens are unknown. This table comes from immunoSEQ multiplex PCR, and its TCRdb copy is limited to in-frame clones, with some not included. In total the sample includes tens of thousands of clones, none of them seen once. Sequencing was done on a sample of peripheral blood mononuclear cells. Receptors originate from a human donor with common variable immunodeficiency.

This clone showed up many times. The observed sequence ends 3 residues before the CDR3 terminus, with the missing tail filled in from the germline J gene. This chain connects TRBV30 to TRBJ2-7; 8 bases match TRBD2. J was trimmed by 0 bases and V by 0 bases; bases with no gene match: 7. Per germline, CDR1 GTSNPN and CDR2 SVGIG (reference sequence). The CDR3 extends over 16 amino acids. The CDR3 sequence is CAWSVPRSGGSYEQYF. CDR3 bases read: TGTGCCTGGAGTGTACCCCGGAGCGGGGGCTCCTACGAG.

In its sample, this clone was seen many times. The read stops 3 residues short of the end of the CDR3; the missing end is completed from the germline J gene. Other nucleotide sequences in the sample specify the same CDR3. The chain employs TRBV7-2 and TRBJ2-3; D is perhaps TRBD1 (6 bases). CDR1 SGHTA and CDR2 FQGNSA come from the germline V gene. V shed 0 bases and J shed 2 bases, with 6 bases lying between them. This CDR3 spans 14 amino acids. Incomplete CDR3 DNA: TGTGCCAGCAGCTTAGCGGGGGCCACAGATACG. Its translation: CASSLAGATDT. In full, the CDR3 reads CASSLAGATDTQYF.

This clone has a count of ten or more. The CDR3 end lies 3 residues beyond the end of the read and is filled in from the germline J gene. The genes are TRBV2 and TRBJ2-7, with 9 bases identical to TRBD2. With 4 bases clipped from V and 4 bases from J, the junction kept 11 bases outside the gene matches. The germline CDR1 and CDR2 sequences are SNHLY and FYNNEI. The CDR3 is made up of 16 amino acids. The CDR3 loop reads CASSGPESSGAYEQYF. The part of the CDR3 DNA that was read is TGTGCCAGCAGTGGGCCAGAGTCTAGCGGGGCATACGAG.

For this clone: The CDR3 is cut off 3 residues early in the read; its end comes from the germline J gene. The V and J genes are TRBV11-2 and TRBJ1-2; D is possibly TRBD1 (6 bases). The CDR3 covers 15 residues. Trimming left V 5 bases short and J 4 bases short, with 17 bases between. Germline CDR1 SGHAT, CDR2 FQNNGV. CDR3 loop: CASSGLQGWLYGYTF. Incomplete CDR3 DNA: TGTGCCAGCAGCGGGCTACAGGGTTGGCTCTATGGC.

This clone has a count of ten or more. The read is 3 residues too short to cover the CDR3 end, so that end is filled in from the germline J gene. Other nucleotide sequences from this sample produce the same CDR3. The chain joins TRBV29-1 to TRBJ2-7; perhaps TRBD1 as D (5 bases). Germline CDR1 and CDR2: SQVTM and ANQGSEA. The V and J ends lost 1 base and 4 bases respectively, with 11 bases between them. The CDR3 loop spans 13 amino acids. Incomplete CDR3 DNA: TGCAGCGTTGAAGGGCAGGGAAGATACGAG. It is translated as CSVEGQGRYE. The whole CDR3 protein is CSVEGQGRYEQYF.

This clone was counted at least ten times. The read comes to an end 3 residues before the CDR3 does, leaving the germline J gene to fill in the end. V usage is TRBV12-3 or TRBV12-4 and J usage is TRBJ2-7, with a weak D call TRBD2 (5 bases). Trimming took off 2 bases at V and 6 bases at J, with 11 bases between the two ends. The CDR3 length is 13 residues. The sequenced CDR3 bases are TGTGCCAGCAGTTTATTTGGTGAGGGCGAG. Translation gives CASSLFGEGE. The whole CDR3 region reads CASSLFGEGEQYF.

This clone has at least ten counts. The CDR3 loop reads CASTKQGVGYSYNEQFF. The part of the CDR3 DNA that was read is TGTGCCAGTACAAAACAGGGGGTAGGATACTCCTACAATGAG. V gene TRBV19 combines with J gene TRBJ2-1; TRBD1 agrees at 8 bases. The missing CDR3 end, 3 residues past where the read stops, is filled in from the germline J gene. This CDR3 has 17 amino acids. Trimming took 7 bases from V and 0 from J; bases not matched to a gene: 11. The germline V gene encodes CDR1 LNHDA and CDR2 SQIVND (reference sequence). Complete variable domain (other parts from reference TRBV19 and TRBJ2-1): DGGITQSPKYLFRKEGQNVTLSCEQNLNHDAMYWYRQDPGQGLRLIYYSQIVNDFQKGDIAEGYSVSREKKESFPLTVTSAQKNPTAFYLCASTKQGVGYSYNEQFFGPGTRLTVL.

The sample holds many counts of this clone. The sequenced CDR3 bases are TGTGCCAGCAGCTTAGCGGTTGGCAGAGAGACC. This translates into CASSLAVGRET. In full, the CDR3 is CASSLAVGRETQYF. The V and J genes are TRBV7-9 and TRBJ2-5, with D uncertain. The read stops 3 residues short of the end of the CDR3; the missing end is completed from the germline J gene. The CDR3 sequence is 14 residues long. Germline CDR1 reads SEHNR; CDR2 reads FQNEAQ (reference sequence). The V end lost 0 bases, the J end lost 4 bases, and 9 bases lay between the germline ends.

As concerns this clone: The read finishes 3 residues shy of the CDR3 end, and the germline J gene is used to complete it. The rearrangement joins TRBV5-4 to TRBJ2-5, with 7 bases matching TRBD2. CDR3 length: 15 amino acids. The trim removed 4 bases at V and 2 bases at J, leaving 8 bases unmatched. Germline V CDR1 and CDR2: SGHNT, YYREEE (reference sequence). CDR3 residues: CASSILWGGQETQYF. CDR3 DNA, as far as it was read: TGTGCCAGCAGCATATTATGGGGGGGTCAAGAGACC.

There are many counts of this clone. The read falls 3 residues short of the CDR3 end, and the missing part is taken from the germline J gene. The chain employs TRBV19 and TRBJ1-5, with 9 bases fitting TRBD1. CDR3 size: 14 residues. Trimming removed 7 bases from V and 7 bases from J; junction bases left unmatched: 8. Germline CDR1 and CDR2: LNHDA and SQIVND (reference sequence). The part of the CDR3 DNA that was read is TGTGCCAGTACCCGGACAGGGGAGGGCCAGCCC. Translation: CASTRTGEGQP. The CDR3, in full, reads CASTRTGEGQPQHF.

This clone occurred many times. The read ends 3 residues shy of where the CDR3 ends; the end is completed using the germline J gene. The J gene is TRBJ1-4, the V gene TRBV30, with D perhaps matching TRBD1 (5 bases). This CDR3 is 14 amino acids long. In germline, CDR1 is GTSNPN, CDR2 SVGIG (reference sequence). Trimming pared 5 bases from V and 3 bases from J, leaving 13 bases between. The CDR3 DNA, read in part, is TGTGCCTGGTCGAGGGGATCCTCTAATGAAAAA. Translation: CAWSRGSSNEK. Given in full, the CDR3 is CAWSRGSSNEKLFF. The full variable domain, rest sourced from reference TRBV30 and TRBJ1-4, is SQTIHQWPATLVQPVGSPLSLECTVEGTSNPNLYWYRQAAGRGLQLLFYSVGIGQISSEVPQNLSASRPQDRQFILSSKKLLLSDSGFYLCAWSRGSSNEKLFFGSGTQLSVL.

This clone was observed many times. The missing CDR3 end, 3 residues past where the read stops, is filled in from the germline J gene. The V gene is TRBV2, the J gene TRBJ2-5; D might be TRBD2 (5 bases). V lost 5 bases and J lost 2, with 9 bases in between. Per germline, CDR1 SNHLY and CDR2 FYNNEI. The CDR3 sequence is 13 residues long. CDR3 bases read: TGTGCCAGCAGTAGCGGATGGCAAGAGACC. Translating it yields CASSSGWQET. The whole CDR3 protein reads CASSSGWQETQYF.

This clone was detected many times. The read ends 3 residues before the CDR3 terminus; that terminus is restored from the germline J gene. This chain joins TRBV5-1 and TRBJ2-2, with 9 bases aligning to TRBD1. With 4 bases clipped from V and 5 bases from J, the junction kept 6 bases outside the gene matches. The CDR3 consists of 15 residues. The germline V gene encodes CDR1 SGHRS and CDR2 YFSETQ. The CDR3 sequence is CASSQTGGYTGELFF. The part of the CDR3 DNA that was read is TGCGCCAGCAGCCAGACAGGGGGTTATACCGGGGAG. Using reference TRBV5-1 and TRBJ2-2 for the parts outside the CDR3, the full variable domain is KAGVTQTPRYLIKTRGQQVTLSCSPISGHRSVSWYQQTPGQGLQFLFEYFSETQRNKGNFPGRFSGRQFSNSRSEMNVSTLELGDSALYLCASSQTGGYTGELFFGEGSRLTVL.

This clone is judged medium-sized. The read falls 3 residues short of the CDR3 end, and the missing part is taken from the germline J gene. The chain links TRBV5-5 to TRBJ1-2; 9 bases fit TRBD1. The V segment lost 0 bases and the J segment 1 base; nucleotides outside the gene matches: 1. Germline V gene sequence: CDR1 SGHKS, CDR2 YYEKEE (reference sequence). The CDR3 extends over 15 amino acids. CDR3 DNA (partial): TGTGCCAGCAGCTTGGTGACAGGGGGTAACTATGGC. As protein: CASSLVTGGNYG. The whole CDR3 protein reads CASSLVTGGNYGYTF.

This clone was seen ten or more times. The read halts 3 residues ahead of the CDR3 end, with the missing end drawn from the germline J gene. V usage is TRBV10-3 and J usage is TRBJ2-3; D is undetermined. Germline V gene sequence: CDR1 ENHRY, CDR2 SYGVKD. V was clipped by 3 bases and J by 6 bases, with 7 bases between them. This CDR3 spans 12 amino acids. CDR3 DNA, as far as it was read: TGTGCCATCAGTGATAGTTTGGATACG. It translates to CAISDSLDT. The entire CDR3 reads CAISDSLDTQYF.

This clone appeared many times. The chain's CDR3 is CASSLAPGSYEKLFF. Partial CDR3 DNA: TGTGCCAGCAGCTTAGCCCCAGGGTCCTATGAAAAA. The chain has TRBV7-2 and TRBJ1-4; possibly TRBD1 for D (5 bases). Coverage ceases 3 residues before the CDR3 finishes, and the germline J gene fills in the end. The CDR3 contains 15 residues. The V gene lost 0 bases and the J gene lost 6 bases, with 11 bases spanning the gap. Germline CDR1 SGHTA, CDR2 FQGNSA.

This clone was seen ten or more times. The CDR3 is CASSSVRTGAYGYTF. The part of the CDR3 DNA that was read is TGTGCCAGCAGCTCAGTCCGCACAGGGGCGTATGGC. The chain employs TRBV7-8 and TRBJ1-2; 7 bases align to TRBD1. The CDR3 is cut off 3 residues early in the read; its end comes from the germline J gene. In germline, CDR1 is SGHVS, CDR2 FQNEAQ. The CDR3 is 15 residues long. V lost 4 bases, J lost 5 bases, and 10 bases stayed unmatched. Drawing the rest from reference TRBV7-8 and TRBJ1-2, the complete variable domain is GAGVSQSPRYKVAKRGQDVALRCDPISGHVSLFWYQQALGQGPEFLTYFQNEAQLDKSGLPSDRFFAERPEGSVSTLKIQRTQQEDSAVYLCASSSVRTGAYGYTFGSGTRLTVV.

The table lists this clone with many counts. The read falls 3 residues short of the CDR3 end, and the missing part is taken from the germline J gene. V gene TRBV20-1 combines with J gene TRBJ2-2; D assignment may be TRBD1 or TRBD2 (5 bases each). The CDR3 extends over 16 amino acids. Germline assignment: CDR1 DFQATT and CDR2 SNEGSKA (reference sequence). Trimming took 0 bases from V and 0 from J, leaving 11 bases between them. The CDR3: CSARDFRGANTGELFF. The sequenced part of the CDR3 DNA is TGCAGTGCTAGAGATTTCCGAGGGGCGAACACCGGGGAG.

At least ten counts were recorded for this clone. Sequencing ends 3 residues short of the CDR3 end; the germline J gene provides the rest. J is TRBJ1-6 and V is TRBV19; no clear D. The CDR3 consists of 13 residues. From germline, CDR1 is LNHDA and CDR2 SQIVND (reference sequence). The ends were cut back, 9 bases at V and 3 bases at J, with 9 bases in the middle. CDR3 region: CASSDYYNSPLHF. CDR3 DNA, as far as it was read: TGTGCCAGCTCGGACTACTATAATTCACCC.

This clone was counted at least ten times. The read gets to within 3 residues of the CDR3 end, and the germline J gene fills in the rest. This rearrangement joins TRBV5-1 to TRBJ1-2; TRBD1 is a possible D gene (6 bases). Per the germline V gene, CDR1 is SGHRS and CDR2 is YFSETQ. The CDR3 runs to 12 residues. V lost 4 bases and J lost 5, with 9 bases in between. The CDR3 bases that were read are TGCGCCAGCAGCCTGGGACAATATGGC. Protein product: CASSLGQYG. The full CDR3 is CASSLGQYGYTF. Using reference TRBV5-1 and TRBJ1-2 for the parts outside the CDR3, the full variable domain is KAGVTQTPRYLIKTRGQQVTLSCSPISGHRSVSWYQQTPGQGLQFLFEYFSETQRNKGNFPGRFSGRQFSNSRSEMNVSTLELGDSALYLCASSLGQYGYTFGSGTRLTVV.

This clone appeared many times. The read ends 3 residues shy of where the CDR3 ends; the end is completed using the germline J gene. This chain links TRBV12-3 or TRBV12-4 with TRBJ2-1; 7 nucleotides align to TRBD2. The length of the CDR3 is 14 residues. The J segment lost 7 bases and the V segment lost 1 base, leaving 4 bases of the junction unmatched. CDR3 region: CASSLGYGGNEQFF. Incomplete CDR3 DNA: TGTGCCAGCAGTTTAGGTTACGGGGGGAATGAG.

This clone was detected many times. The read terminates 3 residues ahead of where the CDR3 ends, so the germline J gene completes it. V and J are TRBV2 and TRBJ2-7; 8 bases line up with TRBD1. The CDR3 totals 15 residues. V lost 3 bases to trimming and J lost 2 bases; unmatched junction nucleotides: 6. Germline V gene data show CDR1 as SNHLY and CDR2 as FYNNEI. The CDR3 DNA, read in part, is TGTGCCAGCAGTGAGGGCAGGGGGCTTACCTACGAG. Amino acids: CASSEGRGLTYE. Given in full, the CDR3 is CASSEGRGLTYEQYF.